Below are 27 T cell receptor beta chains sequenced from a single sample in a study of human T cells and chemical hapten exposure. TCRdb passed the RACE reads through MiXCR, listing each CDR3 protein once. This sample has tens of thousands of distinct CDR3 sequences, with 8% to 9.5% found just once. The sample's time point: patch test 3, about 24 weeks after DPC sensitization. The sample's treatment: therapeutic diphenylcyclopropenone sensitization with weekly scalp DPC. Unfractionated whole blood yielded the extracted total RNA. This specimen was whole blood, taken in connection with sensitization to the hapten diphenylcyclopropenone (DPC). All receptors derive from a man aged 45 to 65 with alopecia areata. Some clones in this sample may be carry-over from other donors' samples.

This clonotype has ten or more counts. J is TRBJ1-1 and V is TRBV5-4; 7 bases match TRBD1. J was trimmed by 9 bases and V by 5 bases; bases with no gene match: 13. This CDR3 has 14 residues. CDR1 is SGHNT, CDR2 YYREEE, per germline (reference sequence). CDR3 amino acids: CASSRQGPSNQAFF. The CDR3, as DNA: TGTGCCAGCAGTCGACAGGGACCCTCTAATCAAGCTTTCTTT.

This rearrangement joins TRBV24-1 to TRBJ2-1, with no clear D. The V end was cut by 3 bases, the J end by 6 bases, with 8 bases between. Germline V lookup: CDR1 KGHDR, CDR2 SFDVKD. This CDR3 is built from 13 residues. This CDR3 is CATSDPPFNEQFF. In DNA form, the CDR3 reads TGTGCCACCAGTGATCCCCCCTTCAATGAGCAGTTCTTC.

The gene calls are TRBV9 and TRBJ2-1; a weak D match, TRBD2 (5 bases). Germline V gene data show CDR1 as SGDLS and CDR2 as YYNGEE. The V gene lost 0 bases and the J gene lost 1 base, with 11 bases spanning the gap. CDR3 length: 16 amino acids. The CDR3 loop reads CASSVDPSSSYNEQFF. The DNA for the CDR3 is TGTGCCAGCAGCGTAGACCCTAGCAGTTCCTACAATGAGCAGTTCTTC.

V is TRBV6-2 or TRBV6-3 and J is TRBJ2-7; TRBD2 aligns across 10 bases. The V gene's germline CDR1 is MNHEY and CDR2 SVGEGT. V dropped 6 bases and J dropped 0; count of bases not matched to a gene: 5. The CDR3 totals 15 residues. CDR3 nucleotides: TGTGCCAGCAGCCGAACTAGCGGGATCTCCTACGAGCAGTACTTC. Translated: CASSRTSGISYEQYF.

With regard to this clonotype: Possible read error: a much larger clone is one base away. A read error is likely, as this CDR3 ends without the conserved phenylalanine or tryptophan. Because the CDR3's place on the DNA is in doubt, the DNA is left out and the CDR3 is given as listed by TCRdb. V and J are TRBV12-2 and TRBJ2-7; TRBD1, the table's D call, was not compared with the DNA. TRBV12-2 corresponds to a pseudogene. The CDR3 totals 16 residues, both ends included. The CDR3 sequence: CASRLAPGTDHYEQYL.

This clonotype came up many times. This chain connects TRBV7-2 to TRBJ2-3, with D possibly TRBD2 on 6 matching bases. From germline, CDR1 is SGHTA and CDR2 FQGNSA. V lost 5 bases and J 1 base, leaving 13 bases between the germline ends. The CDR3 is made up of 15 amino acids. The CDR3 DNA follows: TGTGCCAGCAGCCCCCAGGGAGGAGGCACAGATACGCAGTATTTT. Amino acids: CASSPQGGGTDTQYF.

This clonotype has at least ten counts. DNA of the CDR3: TGTGCCAGCAGTGAAGCCGGGGCCCTGGGAGATACGCAGTATTTT. Its protein product is CASSEAGALGDTQYF. The V and J genes are TRBV25-1 and TRBJ2-3; the D call may be TRBD1 or TRBD2 (5 bases each). CDR3 size: 15 residues. Germline CDR1 reads MGHDK; CDR2 reads SYGVNS. V was shortened by 2 bases and J by 5 bases, with 14 bases between the two germline ends.

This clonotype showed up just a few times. This chain's CDR3 is CASSQGLARSSYEQYF. The CDR3 DNA is TGTGCCAGCAGCCAAGGCCTAGCGCGAAGCTCCTACGAGCAGTACTTC. V is TRBV3-1 and J is TRBJ2-7, with D perhaps TRBD2 (6 bases). This CDR3 is 16 amino acids long. CDR1 is LGHDT and CDR2 is YNNKEL in the germline V gene (reference sequence). Trimming took 1 base from V and 0 from J, leaving 13 bases between them.

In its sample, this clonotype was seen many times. The CDR3 loop is CASSLMTGEAFF. The CDR3 coding sequence is TGTGCCAGCAGCTTAATGACCGGTGAAGCTTTCTTT. This chain uses TRBV5-8 with TRBJ1-1; D is unclear. The germline V and J ends were trimmed by 2 bases and 7 bases, with 9 bases remaining between them. Germline CDR1 is SGHTS and CDR2 is YDEGEE. This CDR3 comprises 12 residues. The whole variable domain, filled in from reference TRBV5-8 and TRBJ1-1, reads EAGVTQSPTHLIKTRGQQATLRCSPISGHTSVYWYQQALGLGLQFLLWYDEGEERNRGNFPPRFSGRQFPNYSSELNVNALELEDSALYLCASSLMTGEAFFGQGTRLTVV.

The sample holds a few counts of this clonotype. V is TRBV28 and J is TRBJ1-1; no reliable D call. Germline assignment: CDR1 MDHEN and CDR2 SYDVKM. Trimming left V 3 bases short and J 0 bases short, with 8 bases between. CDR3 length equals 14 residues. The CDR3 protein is CASSLEAMNTEAFF. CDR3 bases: TGTGCCAGCAGTTTGGAGGCCATGAACACTGAAGCTTTCTTT.

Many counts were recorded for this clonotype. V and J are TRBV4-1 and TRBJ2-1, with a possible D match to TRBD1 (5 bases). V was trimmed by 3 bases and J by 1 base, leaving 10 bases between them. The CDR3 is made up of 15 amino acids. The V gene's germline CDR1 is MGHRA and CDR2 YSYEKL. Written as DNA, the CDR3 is TGCGCCAGCAGCCAGGGGCCTAGGTCCTACAATGAGCAGTTCTTC. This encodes CASSQGPRSYNEQFF.

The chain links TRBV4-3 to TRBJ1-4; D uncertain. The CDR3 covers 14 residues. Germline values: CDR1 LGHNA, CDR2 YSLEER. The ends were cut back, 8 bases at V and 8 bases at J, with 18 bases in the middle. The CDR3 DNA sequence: TGCGCCAGCCGACGGATTGGTGCGGGGGAAAAACTGTTTTTT. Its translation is CASRRIGAGEKLFF.

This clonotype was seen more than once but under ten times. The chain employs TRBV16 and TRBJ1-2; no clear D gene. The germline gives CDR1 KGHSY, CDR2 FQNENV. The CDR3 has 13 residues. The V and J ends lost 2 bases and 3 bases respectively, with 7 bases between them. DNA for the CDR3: TGTGCCAGCAGCCAAAGGGCAGACTATGGCTACACCTTC. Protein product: CASSQRADYGYTF.

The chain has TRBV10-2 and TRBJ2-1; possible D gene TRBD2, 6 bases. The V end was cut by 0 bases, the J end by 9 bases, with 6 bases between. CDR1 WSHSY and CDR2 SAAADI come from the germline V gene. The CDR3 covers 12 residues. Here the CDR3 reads CASSESRGEQFF. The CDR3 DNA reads TGCGCCAGCAGTGAGTCGCGGGGTGAGCAGTTCTTC.

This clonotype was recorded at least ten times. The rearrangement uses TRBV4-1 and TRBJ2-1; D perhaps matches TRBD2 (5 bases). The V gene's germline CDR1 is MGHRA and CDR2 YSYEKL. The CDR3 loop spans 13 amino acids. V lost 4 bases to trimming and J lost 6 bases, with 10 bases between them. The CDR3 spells CASSPLALNEQFF. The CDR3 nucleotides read TGCGCCAGCAGCCCTCTAGCCCTCAATGAGCAGTTCTTC.

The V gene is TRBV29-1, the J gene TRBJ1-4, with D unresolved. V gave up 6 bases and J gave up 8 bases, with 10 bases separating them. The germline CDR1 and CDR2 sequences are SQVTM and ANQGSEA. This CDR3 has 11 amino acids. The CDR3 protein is CSVAQTEKLFF. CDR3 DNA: TGCAGCGTAGCCCAGACGGAAAAACTGTTTTTT.

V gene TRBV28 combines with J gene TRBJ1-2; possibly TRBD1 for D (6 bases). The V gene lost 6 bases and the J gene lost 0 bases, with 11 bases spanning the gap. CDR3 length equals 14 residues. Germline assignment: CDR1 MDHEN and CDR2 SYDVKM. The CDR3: CASRQGFSNYGYTF. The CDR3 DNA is TGTGCCAGCAGACAGGGATTCTCTAACTATGGCTACACCTTC.

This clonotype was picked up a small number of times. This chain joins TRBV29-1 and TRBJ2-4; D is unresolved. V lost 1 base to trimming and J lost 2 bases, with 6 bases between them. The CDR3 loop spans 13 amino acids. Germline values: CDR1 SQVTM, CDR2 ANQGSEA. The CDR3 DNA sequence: TGCAGCGTTGAAGGGATCTCCAAAAACATTCAGTACTTC. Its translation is CSVEGISKNIQYF.

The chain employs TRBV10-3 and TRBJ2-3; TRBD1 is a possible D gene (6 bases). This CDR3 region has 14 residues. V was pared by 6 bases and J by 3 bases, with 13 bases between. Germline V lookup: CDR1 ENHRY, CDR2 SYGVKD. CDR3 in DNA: TGTGCCATCAGCCTCAGGACAGCGACAGATACGCAGTATTTT. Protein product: CAISLRTATDTQYF.

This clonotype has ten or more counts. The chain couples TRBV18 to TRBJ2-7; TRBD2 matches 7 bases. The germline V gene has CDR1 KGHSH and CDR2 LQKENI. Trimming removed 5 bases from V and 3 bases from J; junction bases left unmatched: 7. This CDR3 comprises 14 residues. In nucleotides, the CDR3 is TGTGCCAGCTCATTACCGGGACTACACTACGAGCAGTACTTC. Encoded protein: CASSLPGLHYEQYF. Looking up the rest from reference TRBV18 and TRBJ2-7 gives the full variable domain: NAGVMQNPRHLVRRRGQEARLRCSPMKGHSHVYWYRQLPEEGLKFMVYLQKENIIDESGMPKERFSAEFPKEGPSILRIQQVVRGDSAAYFCASSLPGLHYEQYFGPGTRLTVT.

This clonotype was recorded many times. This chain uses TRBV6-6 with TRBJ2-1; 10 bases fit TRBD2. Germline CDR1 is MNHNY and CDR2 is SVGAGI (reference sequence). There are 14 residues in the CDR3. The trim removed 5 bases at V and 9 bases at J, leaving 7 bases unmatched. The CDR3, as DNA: TGTGCCAGCAGTCGAAGCCTAGCGGGAGCTGAGCAGTTCTTC. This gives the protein CASSRSLAGAEQFF.

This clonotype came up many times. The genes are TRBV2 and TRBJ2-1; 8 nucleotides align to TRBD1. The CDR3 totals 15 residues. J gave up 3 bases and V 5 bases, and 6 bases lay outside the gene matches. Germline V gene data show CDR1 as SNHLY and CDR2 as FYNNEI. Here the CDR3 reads CASSPDRGSYNEQFF. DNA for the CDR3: TGTGCCAGCAGTCCCGACAGGGGAAGCTACAATGAGCAGTTCTTC.

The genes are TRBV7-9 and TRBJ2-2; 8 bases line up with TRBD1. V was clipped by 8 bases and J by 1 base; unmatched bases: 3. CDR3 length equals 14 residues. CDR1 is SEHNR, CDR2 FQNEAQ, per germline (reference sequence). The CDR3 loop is CASRTGGNTGELFF. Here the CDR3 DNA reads TGTGCCAGCCGTACAGGGGGGAACACCGGGGAGCTGTTTTTT.

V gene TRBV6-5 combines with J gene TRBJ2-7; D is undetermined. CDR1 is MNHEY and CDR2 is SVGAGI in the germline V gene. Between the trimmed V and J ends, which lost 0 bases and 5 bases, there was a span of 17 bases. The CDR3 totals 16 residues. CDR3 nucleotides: TGTGCCAGCAGTTACTCGTCAGGAACCCGCGCCAACGAGCAGTACTTC. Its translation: CASSYSSGTRANEQYF.

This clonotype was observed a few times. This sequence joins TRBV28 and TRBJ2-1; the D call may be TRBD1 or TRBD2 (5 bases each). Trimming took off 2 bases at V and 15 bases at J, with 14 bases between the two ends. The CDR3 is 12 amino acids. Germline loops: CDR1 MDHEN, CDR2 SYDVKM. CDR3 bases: TGTGCCAGCAGTTTACTAGAGGGGCCGGGGTTCTTC. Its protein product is CASSLLEGPGFF.

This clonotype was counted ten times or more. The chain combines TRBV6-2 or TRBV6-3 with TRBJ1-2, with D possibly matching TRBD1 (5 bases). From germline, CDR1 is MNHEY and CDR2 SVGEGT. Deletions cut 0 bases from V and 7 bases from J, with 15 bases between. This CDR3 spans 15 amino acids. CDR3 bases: TGTGCCAGCAGTTACTCGCTTCAGGGAAGGAGTGGCTACACCTTC. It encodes CASSYSLQGRSGYTF.

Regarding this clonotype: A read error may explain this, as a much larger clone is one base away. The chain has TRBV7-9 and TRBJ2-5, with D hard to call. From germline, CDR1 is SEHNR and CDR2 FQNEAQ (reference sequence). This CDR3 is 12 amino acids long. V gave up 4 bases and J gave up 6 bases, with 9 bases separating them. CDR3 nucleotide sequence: TGTGCCAGCAGCTCTCTGCTGCAGACCCAGTACTTC. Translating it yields CASSSLLQTQYF.